The sequence of this T cell receptor (beta chain) was determined in a study of cytomegalovirus exposure and HLA in healthy donors. Profiled with immunoSEQ multiplex PCR; TCRdb holds only in-frame clones, not every one. The sample lists a few hundred thousand clones, roughly 88% seen once, with roughly an eighth in the top ten. Study results and limitations: Later, an analysis found that TCR clusters from the first cohort tended to co-occur in the roughly 110 validation repertoires. Most TCR sequences were seen very rarely across donors, but some public TCRs occurred in many.

Only a few counts were recorded for this clone. Its matching antigen is unknown. Between the trimmed V and J ends, which lost 1 base and 1 base, there was a span of 5 bases. CDR3 length equals 13 residues. Germline V CDR1 and CDR2: SGHNT, YYREEE (reference sequence). The sample comprised PBMCs. The TCR sequence derives from a woman aged 25 to 39 in good health and CMV-seropositive. The chain joins TRBV5-4 to TRBJ1-1; D call uncertain. The CDR3 DNA follows: TGTGCCAGCAGCTTGATGGGGAACACTGAAGCTTTCTTT. Protein sequence: CASSLMGNTEAFF.